This T cell receptor (beta chain) was sequenced in a study of T cells in localized non-small cell lung cancer (dated by TCRdb to about 2020). At the level of the whole study: The study analyzed T cell repertoires of about 230 early-stage NSCLC patients, comparing tumors and uninvolved tumor-adjacent lungs. NSCLC patients had a mean age of around 66 years, and 129 were male and about 110 female. The cohort was made up of roughly 250 treatment-naive NSCLC patients whose localized lung tumors had been resected. The paper as a whole reports these results and caveats: Longer overall survival was associated with higher blood T cell density, whereas shorter survival was associated with higher adjacent-lung clonality. Because the study design was exploratory, TCR variables were selected using unadjusted p-values without false-discovery rate correction. Uninvolved tumor-adjacent lung showed the highest T cell clonality, higher than tumor, which suggests more focused antigenic responses in the uninvolved tumor-adjacent lung. A median of 57 of the top 100 tumor clones turned up in the paired uninvolved adjacent lung, and some 27 of those clones also ranked among the top 100 of that same adjacent lung. Because multi-region tumor sequencing was not performed, intratumor heterogeneity could not be ruled out.

V is clipped by 0 bases and J by 3 bases, and the sequence between their germline boundaries is 9 bases long. The CDR3 sequence holds 15 residues, the cysteine and phenylalanine included. The sequence is cut down to CDR3 DNA, 45 bases in frame from base 1. The germline V gene encodes CDR1 SGHNT and CDR2 YENEEA. Comment on this clone: Its binding antigen is unknown. It has no much larger one-base neighbor in the sample; base qualities were not kept. The sample holds other DNA sequences that translate to the same CDR3.

At diagnosis, peripheral blood, uninvolved tumor-adjacent lung and tumor were collected and stored as a combination of fresh-frozen and FFPE material. Blood samples were analyzed as peripheral blood mononuclear cells for TCR repertoire profiling. The immunoSEQ Assay was used to sequence TCR beta CDR3 regions from DNA. In the authors' own workflow: T cell density was computed as TCR beta template counts normalized to usable DNA estimated by amplifying housekeeping genes. The preseqR package was used to estimate richness by extrapolating to 400,000 templates for PBMC samples and to 120,000 templates for tissue samples. Clonality was defined as one minus Pielou's evenness. Differential abundance testing on productive amino-acid clonotypes, with a minimum total count of 5 and an alpha of 0.1, was used to identify tissue-enriched TCRs. The Jaccard Index and the Morisita Overlap Index were used to measure how much the repertoires overlapped between compartments. TCR beta CDR3s were clustered by GLIPH together with public tetramer-defined viral CDR3s, and at least three viral sequences plus V-gene enrichment were required for viral motifs. TCRdb took this table from immuneACCESS and kept in-frame rearrangements with V and J called. Such tables lack part of the clones; where checked against another copy, unresolved V genes explain under half of the gap, and the rest is unexplained. The DNA gave D and trimming, while V, J and clone size come from that table. The sample table records over 40,000 clones; about 88% of these occur just once. The leading ten clones occupy roughly 7.7% of the sample.

The receptor's source is a woman aged 18-55 years with stage III lung adenocarcinoma. Rearrangement joined TRBV11-3 to TRBJ2-1; the D gene cannot be named for sure. Sample: peripheral blood, taken before any cancer treatment. The DNA sequence is given as TGTGCCAGCAGCTTAGAGGCTAGTAGCTACAATGAGCAGTTCTTC. Its amino acids are CASSLEASSYNEQFF.